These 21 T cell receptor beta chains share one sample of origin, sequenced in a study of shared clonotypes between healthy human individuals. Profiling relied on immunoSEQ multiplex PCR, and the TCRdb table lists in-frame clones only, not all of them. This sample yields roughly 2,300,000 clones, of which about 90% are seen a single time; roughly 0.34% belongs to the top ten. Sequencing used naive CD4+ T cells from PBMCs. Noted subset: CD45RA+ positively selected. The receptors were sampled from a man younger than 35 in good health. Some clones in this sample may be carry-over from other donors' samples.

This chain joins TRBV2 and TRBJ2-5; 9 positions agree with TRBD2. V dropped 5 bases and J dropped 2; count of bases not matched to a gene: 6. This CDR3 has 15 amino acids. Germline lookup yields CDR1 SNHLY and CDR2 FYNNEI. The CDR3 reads CASSKTSGIQETQYF. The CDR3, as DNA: TGTGCCAGCAGTAAGACTAGCGGAATACAAGAGACCCAGTACTTC.

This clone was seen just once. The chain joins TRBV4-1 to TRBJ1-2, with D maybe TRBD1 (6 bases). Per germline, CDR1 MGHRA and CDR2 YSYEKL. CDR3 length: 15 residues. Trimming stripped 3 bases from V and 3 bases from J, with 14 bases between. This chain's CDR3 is CASSHPPGADYGYTF. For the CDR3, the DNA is TGCGCCAGCAGCCACCCCCCGGGGGCGGACTATGGCTACACCTTC.

The CDR3 loop reads CASSAGVSGNTIYF. DNA for the CDR3: TGTGCCAGCAGCGCCGGGGTCTCTGGAAACACCATATATTTT. V usage is TRBV7-6 and J usage is TRBJ1-3; no reliable D call. The CDR3 runs to 14 residues. The V end was cut by 5 bases, the J end by 0 bases, with 8 bases between. Germline CDR1 SGHVS, CDR2 FNYEAQ.

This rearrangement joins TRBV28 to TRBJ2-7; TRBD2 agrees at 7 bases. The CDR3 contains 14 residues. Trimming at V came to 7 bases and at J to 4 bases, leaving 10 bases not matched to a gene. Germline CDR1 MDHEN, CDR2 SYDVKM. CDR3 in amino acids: CASTGGSNPYEQYF. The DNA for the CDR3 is TGTGCCAGCACCGGGGGGAGCAACCCTTACGAGCAGTACTTC.

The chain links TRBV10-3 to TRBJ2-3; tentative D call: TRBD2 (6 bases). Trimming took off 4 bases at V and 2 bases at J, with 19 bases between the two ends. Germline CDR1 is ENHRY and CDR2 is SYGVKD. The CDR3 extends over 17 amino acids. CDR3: CAISGGVARPSTDTQYF. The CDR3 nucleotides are TGTGCCATCAGTGGCGGGGTAGCCCGACCGTCCACAGATACGCAGTATTTT.

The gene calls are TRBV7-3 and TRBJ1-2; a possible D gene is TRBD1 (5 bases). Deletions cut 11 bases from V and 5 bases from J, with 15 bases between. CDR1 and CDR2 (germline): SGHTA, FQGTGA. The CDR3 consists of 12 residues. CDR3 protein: CAPGRGPYGYTF. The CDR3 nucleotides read TGTGCCCCGGGGCGGGGACCTTATGGCTACACCTTC.

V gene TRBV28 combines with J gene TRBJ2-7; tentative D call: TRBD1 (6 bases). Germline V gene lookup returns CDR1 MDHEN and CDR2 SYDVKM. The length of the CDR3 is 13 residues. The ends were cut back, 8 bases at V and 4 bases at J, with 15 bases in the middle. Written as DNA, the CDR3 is TGTGCCAGCCTTACAACAGGGCAGTACGAGCAGTACTTC. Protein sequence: CASLTTGQYEQYF.

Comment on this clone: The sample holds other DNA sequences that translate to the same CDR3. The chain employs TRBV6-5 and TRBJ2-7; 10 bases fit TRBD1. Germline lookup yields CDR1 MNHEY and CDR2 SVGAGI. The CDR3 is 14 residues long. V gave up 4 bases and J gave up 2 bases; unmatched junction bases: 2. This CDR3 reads CASSWDRGTYEQYF. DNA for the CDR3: TGTGCCAGCAGTTGGGACAGGGGTACCTACGAGCAGTACTTC.

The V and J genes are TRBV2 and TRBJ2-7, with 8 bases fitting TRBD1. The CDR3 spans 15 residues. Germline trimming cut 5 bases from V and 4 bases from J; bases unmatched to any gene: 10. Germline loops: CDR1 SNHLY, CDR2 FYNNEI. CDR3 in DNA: TGTGCCAGCAGTATCGACAGGGGTGTGGGGTACGAGCAGTACTTC. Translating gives CASSIDRGVGYEQYF. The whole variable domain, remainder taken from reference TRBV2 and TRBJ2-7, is EPEVTQTPSHQVTQMGQEVILRCVPISNHLYFYWYRQILGQKVEFLVSFYNNEISEKSEIFDDQFSVERPDGSNFTLKIRSTKLEDSAMYFCASSIDRGVGYEQYFGPGTRLTVT.

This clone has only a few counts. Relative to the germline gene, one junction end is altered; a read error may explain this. DNA of the CDR3: TGTGCCAGCAGCTTAGAGACTAGCACGGATACGCAGTATTTT. Translated: CASSLETSTDTQYF. The chain recombines TRBV7-9 with TRBJ2-3, with TRBD2 matching 7 bases. The V gene's germline CDR1 is SEHNR and CDR2 FQNEAQ (reference sequence). The CDR3 is 14 amino acids.

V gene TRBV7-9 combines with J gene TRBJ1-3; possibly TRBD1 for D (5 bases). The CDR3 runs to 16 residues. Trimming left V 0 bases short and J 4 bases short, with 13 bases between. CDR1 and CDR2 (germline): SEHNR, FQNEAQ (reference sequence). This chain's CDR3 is CASSLAGAPSGNTIYF. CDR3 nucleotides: TGTGCCAGCAGCTTAGCCGGGGCCCCGTCGGGAAACACCATATATTTT.

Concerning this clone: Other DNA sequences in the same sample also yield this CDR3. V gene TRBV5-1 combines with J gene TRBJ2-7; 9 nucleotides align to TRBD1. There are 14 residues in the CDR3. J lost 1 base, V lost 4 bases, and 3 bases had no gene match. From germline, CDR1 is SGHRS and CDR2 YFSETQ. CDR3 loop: CASSPTGGSYEQYF. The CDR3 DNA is TGCGCCAGCAGCCCGACAGGGGGGTCCTACGAGCAGTACTTC.

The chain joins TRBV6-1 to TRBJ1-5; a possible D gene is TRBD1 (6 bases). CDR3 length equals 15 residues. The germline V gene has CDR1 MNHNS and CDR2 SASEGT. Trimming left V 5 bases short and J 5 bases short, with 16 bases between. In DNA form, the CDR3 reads TGTGCCAGCAGTCTGGCGGGAGGGGGATATCAGCCCCAGCATTTT. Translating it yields CASSLAGGGYQPQHF.

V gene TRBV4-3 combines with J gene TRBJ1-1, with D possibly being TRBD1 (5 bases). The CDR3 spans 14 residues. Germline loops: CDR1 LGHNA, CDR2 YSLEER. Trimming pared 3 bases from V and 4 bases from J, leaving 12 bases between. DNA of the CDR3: TGCGCCAGCAGCCAGGGTTTTGGGGGCACTGAAGCTTTCTTT. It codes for CASSQGFGGTEAFF.

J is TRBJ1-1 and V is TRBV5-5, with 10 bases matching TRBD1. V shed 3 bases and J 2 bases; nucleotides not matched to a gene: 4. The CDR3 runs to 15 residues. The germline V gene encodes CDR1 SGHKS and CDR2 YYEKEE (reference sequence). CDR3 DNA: TGTGCCAGCAGCTGGGACAGGGGCTATAACACTGAAGCTTTCTTT. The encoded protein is CASSWDRGYNTEAFF.

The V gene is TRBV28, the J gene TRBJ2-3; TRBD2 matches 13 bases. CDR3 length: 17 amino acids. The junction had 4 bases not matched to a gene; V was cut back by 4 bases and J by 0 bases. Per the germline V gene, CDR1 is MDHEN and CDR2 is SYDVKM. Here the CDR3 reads CASSSPGLAGSTDTQYF. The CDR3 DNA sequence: TGTGCCAGCAGTTCACCGGGACTAGCGGGGAGCACAGATACGCAGTATTTT.

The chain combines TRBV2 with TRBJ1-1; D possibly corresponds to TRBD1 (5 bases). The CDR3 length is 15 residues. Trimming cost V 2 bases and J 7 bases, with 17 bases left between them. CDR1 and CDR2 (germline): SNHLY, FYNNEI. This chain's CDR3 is CASSELGVFGVEAFF. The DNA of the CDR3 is TGTGCCAGCAGTGAATTGGGGGTATTCGGCGTTGAAGCTTTCTTT.

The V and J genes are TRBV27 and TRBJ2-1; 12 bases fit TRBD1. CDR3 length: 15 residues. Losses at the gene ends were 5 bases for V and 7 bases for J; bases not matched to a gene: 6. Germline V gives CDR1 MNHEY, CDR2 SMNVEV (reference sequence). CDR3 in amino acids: CASSPGTGGKNEQFF. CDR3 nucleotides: TGTGCCAGCAGTCCCGGGACAGGGGGCAAGAATGAGCAGTTCTTC.

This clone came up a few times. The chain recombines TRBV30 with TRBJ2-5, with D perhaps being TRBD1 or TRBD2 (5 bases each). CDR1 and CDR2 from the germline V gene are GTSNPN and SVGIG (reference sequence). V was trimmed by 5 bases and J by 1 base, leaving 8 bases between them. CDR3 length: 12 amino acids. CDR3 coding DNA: TGTGCCTGGGGGGGACCCCAAGAGACCCAGTACTTC. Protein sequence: CAWGGPQETQYF.

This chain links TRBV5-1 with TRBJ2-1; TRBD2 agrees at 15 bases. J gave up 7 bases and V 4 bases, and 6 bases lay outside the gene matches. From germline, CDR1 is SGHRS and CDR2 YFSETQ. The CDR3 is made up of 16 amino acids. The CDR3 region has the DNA TGCGCCAGCAGCCATGGACTAGCGGGAGGGTTGAATGAGCAGTTCTTC. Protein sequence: CASSHGLAGGLNEQFF. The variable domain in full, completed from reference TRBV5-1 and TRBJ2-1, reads KAGVTQTPRYLIKTRGQQVTLSCSPISGHRSVSWYQQTPGQGLQFLFEYFSETQRNKGNFPGRFSGRQFSNSRSEMNVSTLELGDSALYLCASSHGLAGGLNEQFFGPGTRLTVL.

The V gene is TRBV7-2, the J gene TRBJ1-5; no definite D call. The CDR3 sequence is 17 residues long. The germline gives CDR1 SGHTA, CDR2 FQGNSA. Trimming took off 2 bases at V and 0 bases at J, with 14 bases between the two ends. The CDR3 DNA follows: TGTGCCAGCAGCTTAACCATCGGGGATTATAGCAATCAGCCCCAGCATTTT. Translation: CASSLTIGDYSNQPQHF.